One T cell receptor beta chain is described in this entry. What it binds is not known. Three nested ARM-PCR rounds with V-beta and C-beta primers built TCRB libraries. TCRB-specific cDNA synthesis used around 550 ng of total RNA. Unique molecular identifiers were not described for the libraries. TCRdb itself ran the multiplex PCR reads through MiXCR, one entry per CDR3 protein. Of 8,500 to 9,500 distinct CDR3 sequences in the sample, 74% were seen once. These data come from a study of tumor-infiltrating lymphocytes in glioblastoma multiforme. Findings and limits, study-wide: Functional subtype sorting of these T cells was not performed.

Material for sequencing was brain tumor tissue. The clonotype was recovered from a male donor with glioblastoma.

CDR3 DNA sequence: TGCAGTGCTAGAGGGTCTGCAGGGTCGGAAAGGGAGACCCAGTACTTC. As protein: CSARGSAGSERETQYF. This chain links TRBV20-1 with TRBJ2-5, with a tentative D call TRBD1 (5 bases). The germline V gene has CDR1 DFQATT and CDR2 SNEGSKA (reference sequence). The CDR3 loop spans 16 amino acids. V was trimmed by 1 base and J by 5 bases, leaving 20 bases between them.